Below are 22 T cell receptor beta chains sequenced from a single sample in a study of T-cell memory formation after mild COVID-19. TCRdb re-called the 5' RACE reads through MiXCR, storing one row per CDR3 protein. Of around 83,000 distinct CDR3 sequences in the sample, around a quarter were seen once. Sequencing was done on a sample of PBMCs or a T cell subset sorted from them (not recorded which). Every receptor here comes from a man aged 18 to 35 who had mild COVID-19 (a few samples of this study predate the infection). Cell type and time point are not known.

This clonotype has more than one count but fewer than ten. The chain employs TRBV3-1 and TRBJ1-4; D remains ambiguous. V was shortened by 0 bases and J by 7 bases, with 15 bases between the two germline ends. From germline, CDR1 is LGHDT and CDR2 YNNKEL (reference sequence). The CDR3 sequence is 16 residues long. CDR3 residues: CASSQENEVLGEKLFF. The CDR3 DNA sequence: TGTGCCAGCAGCCAAGAAAATGAGGTTTTGGGTGAAAAACTGTTTTTT.

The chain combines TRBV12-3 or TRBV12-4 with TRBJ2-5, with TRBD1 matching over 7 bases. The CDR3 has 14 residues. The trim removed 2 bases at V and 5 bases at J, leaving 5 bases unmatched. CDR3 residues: CASSLIGRGETQYF. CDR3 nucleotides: TGTGCCAGCAGTTTAATTGGCAGGGGGGAGACCCAGTACTTC.

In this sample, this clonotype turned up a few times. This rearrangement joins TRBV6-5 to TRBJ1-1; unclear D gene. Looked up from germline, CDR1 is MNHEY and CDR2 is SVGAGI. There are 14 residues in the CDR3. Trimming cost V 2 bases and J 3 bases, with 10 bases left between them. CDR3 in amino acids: CASSYVRADTEAFF. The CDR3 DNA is TGTGCCAGCAGTTACGTCCGGGCGGACACTGAAGCTTTCTTT.

CDR3 in amino acids: CASSRIPEGGNEQFF. The DNA for the CDR3 is TGTGCCAGCAGCCGAATCCCCGAGGGTGGGAATGAGCAGTTCTTC. The chain recombines TRBV11-3 with TRBJ2-1; D may be TRBD2 (5 bases). CDR3 length equals 15 residues. The ends were cut back, 5 bases at V and 7 bases at J, with 18 bases in the middle. The germline CDR1 and CDR2 sequences are SGHNT and YENEEA.

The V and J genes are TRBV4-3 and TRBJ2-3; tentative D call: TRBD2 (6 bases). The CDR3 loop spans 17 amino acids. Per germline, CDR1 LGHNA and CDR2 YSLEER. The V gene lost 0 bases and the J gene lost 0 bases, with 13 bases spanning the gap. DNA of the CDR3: TGCGCCAGCAGCCAAGATCGGAATCGGGGGAGCACAGATACGCAGTATTTT. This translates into CASSQDRNRGSTDTQYF.

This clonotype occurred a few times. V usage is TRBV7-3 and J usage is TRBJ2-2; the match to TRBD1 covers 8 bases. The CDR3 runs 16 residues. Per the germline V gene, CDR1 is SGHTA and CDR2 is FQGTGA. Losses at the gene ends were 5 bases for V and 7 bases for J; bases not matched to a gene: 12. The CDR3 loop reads CASSPLRGPYGGELFF. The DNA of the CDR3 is TGTGCCAGCAGCCCCCTCAGGGGGCCGTACGGCGGGGAGCTGTTTTTT.

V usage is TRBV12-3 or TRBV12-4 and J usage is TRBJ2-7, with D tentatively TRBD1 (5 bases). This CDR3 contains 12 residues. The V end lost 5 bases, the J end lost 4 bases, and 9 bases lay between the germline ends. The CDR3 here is CASSSRDYEQYF. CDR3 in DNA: TGTGCCAGCAGTAGCAGGGATTACGAGCAGTACTTC.

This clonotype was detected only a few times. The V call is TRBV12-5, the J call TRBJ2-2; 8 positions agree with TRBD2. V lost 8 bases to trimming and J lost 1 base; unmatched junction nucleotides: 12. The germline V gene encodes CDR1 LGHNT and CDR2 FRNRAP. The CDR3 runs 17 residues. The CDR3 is CASYPPGLAVNTGELFF. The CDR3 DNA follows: TGTGCTAGTTACCCTCCCGGACTAGCAGTGAACACCGGGGAGCTGTTTTTT.

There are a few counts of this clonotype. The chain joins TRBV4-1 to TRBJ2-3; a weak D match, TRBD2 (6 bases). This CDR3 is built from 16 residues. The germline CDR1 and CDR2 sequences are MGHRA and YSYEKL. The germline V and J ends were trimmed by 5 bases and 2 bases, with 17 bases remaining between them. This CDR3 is CASSVEGLGTTDTQYF. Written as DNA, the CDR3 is TGCGCCAGCAGCGTGGAGGGCCTAGGCACCACAGATACGCAGTATTTT.

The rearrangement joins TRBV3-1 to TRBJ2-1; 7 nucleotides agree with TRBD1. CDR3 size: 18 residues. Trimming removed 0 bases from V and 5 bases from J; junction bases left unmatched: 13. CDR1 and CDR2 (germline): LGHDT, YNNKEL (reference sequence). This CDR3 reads CASSQDANRFDRDNEQFF. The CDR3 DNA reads TGTGCCAGCAGCCAAGATGCGAACAGATTTGACAGGGACAATGAGCAGTTCTTC.

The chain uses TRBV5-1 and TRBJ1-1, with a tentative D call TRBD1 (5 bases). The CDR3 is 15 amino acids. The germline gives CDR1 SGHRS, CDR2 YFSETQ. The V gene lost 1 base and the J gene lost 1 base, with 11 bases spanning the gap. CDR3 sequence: CASSLYGTPNTEAFF. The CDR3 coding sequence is TGCGCCAGCAGCTTGTACGGGACCCCGAACACTGAAGCTTTCTTT. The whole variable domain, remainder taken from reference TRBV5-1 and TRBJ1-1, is KAGVTQTPRYLIKTRGQQVTLSCSPISGHRSVSWYQQTPGQGLQFLFEYFSETQRNKGNFPGRFSGRQFSNSRSEMNVSTLELGDSALYLCASSLYGTPNTEAFFGQGTRLTVV.

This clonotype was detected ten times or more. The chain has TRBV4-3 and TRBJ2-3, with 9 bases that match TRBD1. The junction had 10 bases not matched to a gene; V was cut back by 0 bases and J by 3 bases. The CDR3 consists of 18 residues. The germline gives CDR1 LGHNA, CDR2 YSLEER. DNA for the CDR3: TGCGCCAGCAGCCAAGATCTGAGGACAGGGGTGCAGACAGATACGCAGTATTTT. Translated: CASSQDLRTGVQTDTQYF.

CDR3 nucleotide sequence: TGCGCCAGCAGCCAACACGTGGGGGGCACTGAAGCTTTCTTT. Translating it yields CASSQHVGGTEAFF. V usage is TRBV4-1 and J usage is TRBJ1-1, with a weak D call TRBD1 (5 bases). Trimming left V 2 bases short and J 4 bases short, with 11 bases between. The CDR3 loop spans 14 amino acids. CDR1 is MGHRA and CDR2 is YSYEKL in the germline V gene.

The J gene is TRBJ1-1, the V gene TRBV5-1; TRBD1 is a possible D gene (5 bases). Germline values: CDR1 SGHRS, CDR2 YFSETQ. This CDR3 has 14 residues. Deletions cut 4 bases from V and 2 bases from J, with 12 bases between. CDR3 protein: CASSLNQGNTEAFF. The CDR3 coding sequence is TGCGCCAGCAGCCTAAATCAGGGAAACACTGAAGCTTTCTTT.

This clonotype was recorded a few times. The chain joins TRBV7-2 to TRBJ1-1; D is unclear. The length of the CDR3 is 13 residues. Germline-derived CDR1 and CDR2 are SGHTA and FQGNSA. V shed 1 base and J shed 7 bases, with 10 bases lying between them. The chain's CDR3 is CASSLEVGDEAFF. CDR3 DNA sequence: TGTGCCAGCAGCTTAGAAGTCGGGGATGAAGCTTTCTTT.

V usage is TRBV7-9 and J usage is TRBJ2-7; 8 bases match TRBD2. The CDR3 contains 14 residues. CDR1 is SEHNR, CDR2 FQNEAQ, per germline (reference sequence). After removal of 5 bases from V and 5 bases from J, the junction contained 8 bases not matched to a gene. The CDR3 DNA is TGTGCCAGCAGCCCGCCGGGACTAGTGGACGAGCAGTACTTC. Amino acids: CASSPPGLVDEQYF.

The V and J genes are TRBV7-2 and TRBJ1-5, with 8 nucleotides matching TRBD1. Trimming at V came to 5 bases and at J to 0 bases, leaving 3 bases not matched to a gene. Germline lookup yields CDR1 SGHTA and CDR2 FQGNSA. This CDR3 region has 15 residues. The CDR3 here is CASSGGQVSNQPQHF. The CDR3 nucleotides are TGTGCCAGCAGCGGGGGACAGGTTAGCAATCAGCCCCAGCATTTT.

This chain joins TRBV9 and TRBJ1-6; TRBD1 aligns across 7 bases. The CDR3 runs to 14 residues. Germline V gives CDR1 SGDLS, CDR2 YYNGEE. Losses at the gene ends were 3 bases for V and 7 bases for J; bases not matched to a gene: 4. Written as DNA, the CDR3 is TGTGCCAGCAGCGCGAGACAGGGAAATTCACCCCTCCACTTT. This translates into CASSARQGNSPLHF.

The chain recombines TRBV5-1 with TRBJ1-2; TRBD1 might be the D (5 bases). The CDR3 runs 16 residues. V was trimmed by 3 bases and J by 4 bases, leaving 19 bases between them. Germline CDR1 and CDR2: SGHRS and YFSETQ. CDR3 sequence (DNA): TGCGCCAGCAGCTCTGGGACGGACGGAGAGCGCTATGGCTACACCTTC. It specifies CASSSGTDGERYGYTF. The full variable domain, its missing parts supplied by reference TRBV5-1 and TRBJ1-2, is KAGVTQTPRYLIKTRGQQVTLSCSPISGHRSVSWYQQTPGQGLQFLFEYFSETQRNKGNFPGRFSGRQFSNSRSEMNVSTLELGDSALYLCASSSGTDGERYGYTFGSGTRLTVV.

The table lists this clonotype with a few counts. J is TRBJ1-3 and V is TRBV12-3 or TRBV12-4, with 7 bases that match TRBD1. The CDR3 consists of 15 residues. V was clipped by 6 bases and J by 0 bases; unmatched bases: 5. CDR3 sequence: CASSGQANSGNTIYF. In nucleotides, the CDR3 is TGTGCCAGCAGCGGACAGGCGAACTCTGGAAACACCATATATTTT.

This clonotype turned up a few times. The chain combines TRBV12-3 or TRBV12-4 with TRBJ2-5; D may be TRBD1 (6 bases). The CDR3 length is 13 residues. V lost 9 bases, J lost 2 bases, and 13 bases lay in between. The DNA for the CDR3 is TGTGCCAGTTCGGACAGTGCACAAGAGACCCAGTACTTC. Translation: CASSDSAQETQYF.

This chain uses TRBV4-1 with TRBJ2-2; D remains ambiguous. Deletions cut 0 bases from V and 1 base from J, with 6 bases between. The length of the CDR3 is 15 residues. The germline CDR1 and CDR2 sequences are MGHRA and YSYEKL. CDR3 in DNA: TGCGCCAGCAGCCAAGATCCAGGGAACACCGGGGAGCTGTTTTTT. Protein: CASSQDPGNTGELFF.